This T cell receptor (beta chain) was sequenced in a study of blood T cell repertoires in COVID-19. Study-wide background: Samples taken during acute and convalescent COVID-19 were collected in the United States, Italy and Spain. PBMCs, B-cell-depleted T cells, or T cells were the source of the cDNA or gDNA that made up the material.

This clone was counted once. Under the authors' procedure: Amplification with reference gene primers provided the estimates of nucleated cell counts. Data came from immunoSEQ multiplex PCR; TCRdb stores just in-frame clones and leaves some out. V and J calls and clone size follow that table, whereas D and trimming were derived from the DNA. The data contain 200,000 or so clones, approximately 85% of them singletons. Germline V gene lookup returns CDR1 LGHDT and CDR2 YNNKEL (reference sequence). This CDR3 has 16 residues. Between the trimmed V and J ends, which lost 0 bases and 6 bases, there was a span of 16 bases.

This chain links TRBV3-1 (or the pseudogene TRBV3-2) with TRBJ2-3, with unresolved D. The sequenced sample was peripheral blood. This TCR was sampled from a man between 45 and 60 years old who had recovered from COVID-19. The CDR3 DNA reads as TGTGCCAGCAGCCAAGAGGGCAACAAAACATGGGATACGCAGTATTTT. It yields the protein CASSQEGNKTWDTQYF.